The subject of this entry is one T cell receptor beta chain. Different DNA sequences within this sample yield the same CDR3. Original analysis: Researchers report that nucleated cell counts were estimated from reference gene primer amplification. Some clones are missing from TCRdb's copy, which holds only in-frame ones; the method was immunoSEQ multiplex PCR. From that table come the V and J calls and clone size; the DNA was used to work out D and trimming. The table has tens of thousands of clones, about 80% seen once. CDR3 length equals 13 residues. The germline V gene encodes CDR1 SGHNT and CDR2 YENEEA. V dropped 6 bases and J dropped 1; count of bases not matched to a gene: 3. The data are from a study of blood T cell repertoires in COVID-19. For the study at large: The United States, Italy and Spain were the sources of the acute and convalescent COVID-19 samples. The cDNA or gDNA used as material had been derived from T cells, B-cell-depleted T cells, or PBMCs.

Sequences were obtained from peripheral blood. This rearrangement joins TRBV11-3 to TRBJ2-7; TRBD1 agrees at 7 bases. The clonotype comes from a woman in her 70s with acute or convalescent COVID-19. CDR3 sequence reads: CASSRDSSYEQYF. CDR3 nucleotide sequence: TGTGCCAGCAGTCGGGACAGTTCCTACGAGCAGTACTTC.